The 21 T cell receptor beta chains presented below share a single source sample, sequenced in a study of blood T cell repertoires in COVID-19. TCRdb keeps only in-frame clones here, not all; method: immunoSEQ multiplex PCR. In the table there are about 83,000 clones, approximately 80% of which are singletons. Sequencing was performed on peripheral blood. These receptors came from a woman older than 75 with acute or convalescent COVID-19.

Here the CDR3 reads CASSFQAAPPREQYF. DNA of the CDR3: TGTGCCAGCAGTTTCCAAGCGGCTCCTCCCAGGGAGCAGTACTTC. The chain combines TRBV2 with TRBJ2-7; tentative D call: TRBD2 (5 bases). Germline V gene lookup returns CDR1 SNHLY and CDR2 FYNNEI. This CDR3 comprises 15 residues. V was clipped by 5 bases and J by 7 bases, with 21 bases between them.

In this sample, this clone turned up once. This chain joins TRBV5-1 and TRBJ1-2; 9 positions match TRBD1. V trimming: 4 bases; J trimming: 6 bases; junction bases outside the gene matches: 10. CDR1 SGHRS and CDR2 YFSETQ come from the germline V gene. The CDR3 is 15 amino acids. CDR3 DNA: TGCGCCAGCAGCAGGGACAGGGTCTTTAGTGATGGCTACACCTTC. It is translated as CASSRDRVFSDGYTF.

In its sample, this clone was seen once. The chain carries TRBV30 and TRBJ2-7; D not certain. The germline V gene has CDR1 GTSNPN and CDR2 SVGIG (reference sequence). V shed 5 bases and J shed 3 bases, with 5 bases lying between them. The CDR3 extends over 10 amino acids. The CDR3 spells CAWGHYEQYF. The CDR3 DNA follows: TGTGCCTGGGGCCACTACGAGCAGTACTTC.

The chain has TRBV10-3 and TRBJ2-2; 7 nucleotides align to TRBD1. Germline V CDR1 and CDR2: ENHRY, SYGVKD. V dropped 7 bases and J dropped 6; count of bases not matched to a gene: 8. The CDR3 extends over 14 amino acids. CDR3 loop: CAIKSGTDSGELFF. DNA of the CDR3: TGTGCCATCAAATCGGGGACAGACTCCGGGGAGCTGTTTTTT.

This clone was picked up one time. CDR3 protein: CASSPPFPNWETQYF. DNA for the CDR3: TGTGCCAGCTCACCCCCATTTCCCAACTGGGAGACCCAGTACTTC. J is TRBJ2-5 and V is TRBV18; the D is unclear. This CDR3 contains 15 residues. Between the trimmed V and J ends, which lost 3 bases and 5 bases, there was a span of 16 bases. Germline lookup yields CDR1 KGHSH and CDR2 LQKENI.

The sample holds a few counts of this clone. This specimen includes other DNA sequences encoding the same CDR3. As DNA, the CDR3 is TGTGCCAGCAGTTACAGGGGGCTGAACACTGAAGCTTTCTTT. It encodes CASSYRGLNTEAFF. This chain uses TRBV6-5 with TRBJ1-1; 7 bases are a match to TRBD1. The CDR3 covers 14 residues. Germline V gene sequence: CDR1 MNHEY, CDR2 SVGAGI. V was pared by 2 bases and J by 0 bases, with 0 bases of the junction left unmatched.

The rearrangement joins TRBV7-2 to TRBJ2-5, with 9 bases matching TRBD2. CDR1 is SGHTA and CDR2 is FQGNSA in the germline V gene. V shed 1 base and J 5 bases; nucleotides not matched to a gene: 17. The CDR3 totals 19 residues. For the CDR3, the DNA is TGTGCCAGCAGCTTAGGCTCCCGCGGGGGGGCCGGTGTACGGGAGACCCAGTACTTC. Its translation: CASSLGSRGGAGVRETQYF.

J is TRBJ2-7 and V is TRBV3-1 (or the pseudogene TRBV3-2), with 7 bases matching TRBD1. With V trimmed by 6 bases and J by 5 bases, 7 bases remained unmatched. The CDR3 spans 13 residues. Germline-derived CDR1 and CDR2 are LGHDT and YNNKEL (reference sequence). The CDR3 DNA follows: TGTGCCAGCAGACCTCAGGGGGTCCACGAGCAGTACTTC. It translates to CASRPQGVHEQYF.

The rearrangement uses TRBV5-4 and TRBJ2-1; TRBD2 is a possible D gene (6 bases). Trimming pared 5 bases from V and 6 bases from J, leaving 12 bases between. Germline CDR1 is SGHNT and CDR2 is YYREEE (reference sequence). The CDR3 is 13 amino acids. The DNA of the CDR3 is TGTGCCAGCAGTCTCCGGGGGACCAATGAGCAGTTCTTC. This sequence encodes CASSLRGTNEQFF.

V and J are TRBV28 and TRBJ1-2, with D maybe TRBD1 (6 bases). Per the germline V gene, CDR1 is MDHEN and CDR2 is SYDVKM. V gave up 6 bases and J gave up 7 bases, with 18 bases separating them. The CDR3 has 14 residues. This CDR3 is CASSRRNRVRGYTF. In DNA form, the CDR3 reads TGTGCCAGCAGCCGGAGGAACAGGGTACGTGGCTACACCTTC.

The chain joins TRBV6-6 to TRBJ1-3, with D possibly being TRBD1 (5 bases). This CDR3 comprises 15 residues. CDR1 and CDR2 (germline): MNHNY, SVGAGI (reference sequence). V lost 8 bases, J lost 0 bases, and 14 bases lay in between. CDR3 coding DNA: TGTGCCAGCGGTGTAACGGGACTCTCTGGAAACACCATATATTTT. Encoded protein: CASGVTGLSGNTIYF.

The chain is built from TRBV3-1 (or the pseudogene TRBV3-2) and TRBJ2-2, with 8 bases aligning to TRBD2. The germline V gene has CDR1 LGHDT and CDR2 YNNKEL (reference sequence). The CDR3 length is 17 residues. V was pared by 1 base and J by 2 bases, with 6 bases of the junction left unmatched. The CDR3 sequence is CASSQASGGINTGELFF. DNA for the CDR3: TGTGCCAGCAGCCAAGCCAGCGGGGGCATTAACACCGGGGAGCTGTTTTTT.

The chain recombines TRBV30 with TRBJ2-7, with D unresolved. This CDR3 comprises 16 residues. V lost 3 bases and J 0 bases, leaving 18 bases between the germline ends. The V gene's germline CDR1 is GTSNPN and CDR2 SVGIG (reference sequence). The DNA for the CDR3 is TGTGCCTGGAGCCCCCCGGAAGGAGCCCCCTCCTACGAGCAGTACTTC. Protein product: CAWSPPEGAPSYEQYF. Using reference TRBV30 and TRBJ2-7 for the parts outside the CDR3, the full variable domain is SQTIHQWPATLVQPVGSPLSLECTVEGTSNPNLYWYRQAAGRGLQLLFYSVGIGQISSEVPQNLSASRPQDRQFILSSKKLLLSDSGFYLCAWSPPEGAPSYEQYFGPGTRLTVT.

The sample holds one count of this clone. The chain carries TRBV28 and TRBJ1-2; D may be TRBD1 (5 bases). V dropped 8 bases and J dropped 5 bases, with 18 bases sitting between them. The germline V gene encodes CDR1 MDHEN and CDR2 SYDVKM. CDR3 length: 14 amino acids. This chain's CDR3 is CASRGGGLYYGYTF. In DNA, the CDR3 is TGTGCCAGCCGGGGGGGAGGACTTTATTATGGCTACACCTTC.

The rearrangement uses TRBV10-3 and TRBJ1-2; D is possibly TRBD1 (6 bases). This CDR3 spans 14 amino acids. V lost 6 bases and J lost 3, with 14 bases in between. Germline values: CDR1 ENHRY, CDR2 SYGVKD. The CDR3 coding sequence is TGTGCCATCAGAGGAGCACAGGGAGACTATGGCTACACCTTC. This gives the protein CAIRGAQGDYGYTF.

This CDR3 is CSVEGVRGQPQHF. The DNA of the CDR3 is TGCAGCGTTGAAGGAGTCCGGGGGCAGCCCCAGCATTTT. This chain joins TRBV29-1 and TRBJ1-5; perhaps TRBD1 as D (5 bases). V lost 1 base and J lost 7, with 11 bases in between. This CDR3 comprises 13 residues. In germline, CDR1 is SQVTM, CDR2 ANQGSEA.

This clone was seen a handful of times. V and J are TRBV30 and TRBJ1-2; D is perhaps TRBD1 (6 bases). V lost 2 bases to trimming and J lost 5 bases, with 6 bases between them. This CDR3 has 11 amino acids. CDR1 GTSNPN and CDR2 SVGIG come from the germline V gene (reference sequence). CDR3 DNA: TGTGCCTGGAGTACAGGGTATGGCTACACCTTC. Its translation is CAWSTGYGYTF.

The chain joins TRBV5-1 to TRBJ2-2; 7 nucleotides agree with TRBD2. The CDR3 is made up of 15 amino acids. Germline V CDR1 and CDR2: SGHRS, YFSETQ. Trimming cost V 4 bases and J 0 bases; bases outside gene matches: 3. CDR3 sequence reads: CASSPSGPNTGELFF. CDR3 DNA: TGCGCCAGCAGCCCTAGCGGTCCGAACACCGGGGAGCTGTTTTTT.

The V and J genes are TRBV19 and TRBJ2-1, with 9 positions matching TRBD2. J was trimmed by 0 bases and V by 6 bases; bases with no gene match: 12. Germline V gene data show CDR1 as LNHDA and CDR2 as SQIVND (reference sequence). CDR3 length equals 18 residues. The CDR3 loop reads CASSSPGTSWSSYNEQFF. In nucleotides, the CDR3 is TGTGCCAGTAGCTCCCCTGGGACTAGCTGGAGCTCCTACAATGAGCAGTTCTTC.

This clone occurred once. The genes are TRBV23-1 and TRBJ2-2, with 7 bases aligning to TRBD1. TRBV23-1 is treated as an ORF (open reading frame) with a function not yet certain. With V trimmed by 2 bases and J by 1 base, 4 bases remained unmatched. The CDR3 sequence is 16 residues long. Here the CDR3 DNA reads TGCGCCAGCAGTCAACCACGGACAGGGAACACCGGGGAGCTGTTTTTT. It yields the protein CASSQPRTGNTGELFF.

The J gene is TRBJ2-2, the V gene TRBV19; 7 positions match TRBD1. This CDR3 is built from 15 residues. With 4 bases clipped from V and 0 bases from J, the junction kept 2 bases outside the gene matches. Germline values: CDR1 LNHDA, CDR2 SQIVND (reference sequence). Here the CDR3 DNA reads TGTGCCAGTAGTAGGGGACAGACGAACACCGGGGAGCTGTTTTTT. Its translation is CASSRGQTNTGELFF.